Below are 19 T cell receptor beta chains sequenced from a single sample in a study of blood T cell repertoires in COVID-19. Profiled with immunoSEQ multiplex PCR; TCRdb holds only in-frame clones, not every one. The sample includes roughly 60,000 clones, around 84% of them seen just once. Sequencing input: peripheral blood. These receptors all come from a human donor with active COVID-19. The donor label of this sample is uncertain.

V gene TRBV28 combines with J gene TRBJ1-1, with D perhaps matching TRBD1 (6 bases). Trimming pared 4 bases from V and 6 bases from J, leaving 15 bases between. The CDR3 loop spans 14 amino acids. Germline CDR1 MDHEN, CDR2 SYDVKM. The CDR3 protein is CASSSGEVAAEAFF. CDR3 bases: TGTGCCAGCAGTTCAGGGGAAGTGGCGGCTGAAGCTTTCTTT.

The chain couples TRBV28 to TRBJ1-4; 9 nucleotides align to TRBD1. Germline V gene lookup returns CDR1 MDHEN and CDR2 SYDVKM. The CDR3 length is 16 residues. Trimming at V came to 2 bases and at J to 7 bases, leaving 8 bases not matched to a gene. As DNA, the CDR3 is TGTGCCAGCAGTTTAGGGGGACAGGGTGGTAGTGAAAAACTGTTTTTT. Residues: CASSLGGQGGSEKLFF.

J is TRBJ1-2 and V is TRBV19; D is undetermined. V shed 8 bases and J shed 3 bases, with 19 bases lying between them. Germline V gene data show CDR1 as LNHDA and CDR2 as SQIVND (reference sequence). The CDR3 has 15 residues. CDR3 amino acids: CASSEESLTYYGYTF. DNA for the CDR3: TGTGCCAGTTCTGAGGAGAGCCTGACGTACTATGGCTACACCTTC.

The chain couples TRBV5-8 to TRBJ2-7; a possible D gene is TRBD1 (6 bases). Trimming left V 5 bases short and J 9 bases short, with 18 bases between. Germline V gives CDR1 SGHTS, CDR2 YDEGEE. CDR3 length: 13 amino acids. CDR3 nucleotide sequence: TGTGCCAGCAGACACCGACAGGTTGAGGGGCAGTACTTC. It is translated as CASRHRQVEGQYF.

V is TRBV7-2 and J is TRBJ2-3; D perhaps matches TRBD2 (5 bases). CDR3 length equals 15 residues. V was cut by 10 bases and J by 0 bases, with 17 bases left in between. From germline, CDR1 is SGHTA and CDR2 FQGNSA. CDR3 bases: TGTGCCACCCGATACCCCGGACTGAGCACAGATACGCAGTATTTT. Amino acids: CATRYPGLSTDTQYF.

The chain uses TRBV6-5 and TRBJ2-5; 8 positions agree with TRBD2. In germline, CDR1 is MNHEY, CDR2 SVGAGI. CDR3 length: 13 residues. With 7 bases clipped from V and 9 bases from J, the junction kept 10 bases outside the gene matches. The chain's CDR3 is CASIYGGGRAQYF. In nucleotides, the CDR3 is TGTGCCAGCATCTACGGGGGGGGCAGGGCCCAGTACTTC.

This clone has just a few counts. The rearrangement joins TRBV3-1 (or the pseudogene TRBV3-2) to TRBJ1-5; D gene unclear. This CDR3 region has 15 residues. Germline V gene sequence: CDR1 LGHDT, CDR2 YNNKEL (reference sequence). Trimming left V 1 base short and J 4 bases short, with 11 bases between. The CDR3 sequence is CASSQGVRENQPQHF. The CDR3 bases are TGTGCCAGCAGCCAAGGGGTGAGGGAAAATCAGCCCCAGCATTTT.

In this sample, this clone turned up a few times. The V gene is TRBV21-1, the J gene TRBJ2-5; no DNA check was done on the table's D call, TRBD2. TRBV21-1 is described as a pseudogene. CDR3 length: 16 residues. The CDR3 coding sequence is TGTGCCAGCAGCAAAGTTACGCGGGAGGGCCCGGAGACCCAGTACTTC. Residues: CASSKVTREGPETQYF.

The chain couples TRBV5-4 to TRBJ2-7; D is uncertain. The ends were cut back, 0 bases at V and 7 bases at J, with 11 bases in the middle. CDR1 and CDR2 (germline): SGHNT, YYREEE (reference sequence). This CDR3 has 13 residues. CDR3 nucleotides: TGTGCCAGCAGCTTGGGTGAGTTGCGGGAGCAGTACTTC. It specifies CASSLGELREQYF.

The genes are TRBV7-2 and TRBJ1-1; D remains unclear. This CDR3 is 13 amino acids long. Trimming pared 1 base from V and 11 bases from J, leaving 14 bases between. Per the germline V gene, CDR1 is SGHTA and CDR2 is FQGNSA. CDR3 coding DNA: TGTGCCAGCAGCTTAGAGGATGGGCTGGCGGCTTTCTTT. This encodes CASSLEDGLAAFF.

The V and J genes are TRBV15 and TRBJ2-7; possible D gene TRBD2, 5 bases. CDR1 and CDR2 from the germline V gene are LNHNV and YYDKDF (reference sequence). This CDR3 has 19 amino acids. V was clipped by 2 bases and J by 6 bases, with 29 bases between them. The CDR3 loop reads CATSRPGSSHSLGVIEQYF. In DNA form, the CDR3 reads TGTGCCACCAGCAGACCGGGGTCTTCGCACTCCCTAGGCGTAATCGAGCAGTACTTC.

The rearrangement links TRBV5-8 to TRBJ1-2, with TRBD1 matching over 11 bases. Trimming removed 0 bases from V and 3 bases from J; junction bases left unmatched: 1. The germline gives CDR1 SGHTS, CDR2 YDEGEE. This CDR3 comprises 15 residues. The CDR3 is CASSLGTGGDYGYTF. The CDR3 region has the DNA TGTGCCAGCAGCTTGGGGACAGGGGGCGACTATGGCTACACCTTC.

The CDR3 region is CASSLNRANTEAFF. The CDR3 region has the DNA TGTGCCAGCAGCTTGAACAGAGCGAACACTGAAGCTTTCTTT. The chain carries TRBV5-4 and TRBJ1-1, with D hard to call. The CDR3 extends over 14 amino acids. Trimming cost V 1 base and J 1 base, with 8 bases left between them. CDR1 SGHNT and CDR2 YYREEE come from the germline V gene (reference sequence).

The chain combines TRBV6-5 with TRBJ1-2, with 9 nucleotides matching TRBD1. The CDR3 runs 14 residues. Per germline, CDR1 MNHEY and CDR2 SVGAGI. The V and J ends lost 0 bases and 6 bases, in that order; junction bases with no gene match: 2. Here the CDR3 reads CASSYSDRGNGYTF. The DNA for the CDR3 is TGTGCCAGCAGTTACTCGGACAGGGGTAATGGCTACACCTTC.

V is TRBV5-1 and J is TRBJ2-6; no clear D. Per germline, CDR1 SGHRS and CDR2 YFSETQ. V gave up 5 bases and J gave up 0 bases, with 9 bases separating them. CDR3 size: 15 residues. The CDR3 DNA follows: TGCGCCAGCAGAGGAGTCAACTCTGGGGCCAACGTCCTGACTTTC. This codes for CASRGVNSGANVLTF.

The rearrangement joins TRBV6-4 to TRBJ2-1, with TRBD1 as a possible D gene (6 bases). CDR1 MRHNA and CDR2 SNTAGT come from the germline V gene. The CDR3 totals 16 residues. V dropped 8 bases and J dropped 4 bases, with 21 bases sitting between them. CDR3 loop: CASSAVAGAAYNEQFF. CDR3 nucleotides: TGTGCCAGCTCCGCGGTGGCAGGGGCGGCGTACAATGAGCAGTTCTTC.

The chain combines TRBV11-3 with TRBJ2-1, with 9 bases lining up with TRBD1. The germline V gene encodes CDR1 SGHNT and CDR2 YENEEA. J was trimmed by 3 bases and V by 0 bases; bases with no gene match: 6. The CDR3 is made up of 17 amino acids. CDR3 protein: CASSLEGGQGYYNEQFF. CDR3 coding DNA: TGTGCCAGCAGCTTAGAAGGGGGACAGGGATACTACAATGAGCAGTTCTTC.

This rearrangement joins TRBV21-1 to TRBJ2-7; whether TRBD2, the table's D call, matches the DNA was not checked. TRBV21-1 is a recognized pseudogene. The CDR3 spans 14 residues. CDR3 loop: CASSMGLAGDEQYF. The CDR3 bases are TGTGCCAGCAGCATGGGACTAGCGGGAGACGAGCAGTACTTC.

There are a few counts of this clone. This rearrangement joins TRBV2 to TRBJ2-1, with D hard to call. The CDR3 length is 14 residues. Between the trimmed V and J ends, which lost 4 bases and 0 bases, there was a span of 7 bases. Germline V gene lookup returns CDR1 SNHLY and CDR2 FYNNEI. The CDR3 loop reads CASSVASSYNEQFF. For the CDR3, the DNA is TGTGCCAGCAGTGTGGCCAGCTCCTACAATGAGCAGTTCTTC.